These 7 T cell receptor beta chains were all obtained from the same sample, sequenced in a study of blood T cell repertoires in COVID-19. Repertoires were generated with immunoSEQ multiplex PCR, while TCRdb's copy carries only in-frame clones and drops some. The sample holds about 140,000 clones, 77% seen once. Sequences were obtained from peripheral blood. Receptors originate from a woman aged 45-59 years with active or convalescent COVID-19.

About this clone: The sample carries other DNA sequences with the same CDR3. V is TRBV11-2 and J is TRBJ1-1; D remains unclear. V shed 3 bases and J shed 1 base, with 6 bases lying between them. The CDR3 runs to 13 residues. CDR1 is SGHAT and CDR2 is FQNNGV in the germline V gene. In DNA form, the CDR3 reads TGTGCCAGCAGCTTGTCAGGGAACACTGAAGCTTTCTTT. Translated, it gives CASSLSGNTEAFF.

The V gene is TRBV19, the J gene TRBJ1-2; D is perhaps TRBD1 (5 bases). Germline CDR1 reads LNHDA; CDR2 reads SQIVND (reference sequence). The CDR3 runs 14 residues. Trimming left V 3 bases short and J 4 bases short, with 12 bases between. The CDR3 sequence is CASSMEQGPYGYTF. In DNA form, the CDR3 reads TGTGCCAGTAGTATGGAGCAGGGCCCCTATGGCTACACCTTC.

This sequence joins TRBV3-1 (or the pseudogene TRBV3-2) and TRBJ1-1; possible D gene TRBD1, 5 bases. CDR3 length: 15 amino acids. The V gene lost 10 bases and the J gene lost 5 bases, with 23 bases spanning the gap. Per germline, CDR1 LGHDT and CDR2 YNNKEL (reference sequence). The CDR3 sequence: CATRGLGEGRTEAFF. The CDR3 DNA is TGTGCCACGCGGGGATTAGGGGAGGGGAGGACTGAAGCTTTCTTT.

The V call is TRBV28, the J call TRBJ2-7, with 10 bases that match TRBD2. The V gene end was trimmed by 6 bases and the J gene end by 6 bases; junction bases not matched to a gene: 8. The CDR3 is made up of 14 amino acids. The germline V gene has CDR1 MDHEN and CDR2 SYDVKM. For the CDR3, the DNA is TGTGCCAGCAGAGCGGGAGGGCCTTTTCGCGAGCAGTACTTC. Amino acid sequence: CASRAGGPFREQYF.

This chain joins TRBV13 and TRBJ2-7; 9 nucleotides match TRBD1. This CDR3 has 15 residues. Trimming took 4 bases from V and 2 from J; bases not matched to a gene: 6. The V gene's germline CDR1 is PRHDT and CDR2 FYEKMQ (reference sequence). CDR3 in DNA: TGTGCCAGCAGCTCGGGGACAGGGAGAACCTACGAGCAGTACTTC. Amino acid sequence: CASSSGTGRTYEQYF.

The chain couples TRBV9 to TRBJ2-5; 8 nucleotides line up with TRBD1. Germline CDR1 is SGDLS and CDR2 is YYNGEE. The J segment lost 3 bases and the V segment lost 4 bases, leaving 5 bases of the junction unmatched. The CDR3 has 14 amino acids. CDR3 in DNA: TGTGCCAGCAGCCGACAGGGGCTTAAAGAGACCCAGTACTTC. Its translation is CASSRQGLKETQYF. The full variable domain, rest sourced from reference TRBV9 and TRBJ2-5, is DSGVTQTPKHLITATGQRVTLRCSPRSGDLSVYWYQQSLDQGLQFLIQYYNGEERAKGNILERFSAQQFPDLHSELNLSSLELGDSALYFCASSRQGLKETQYFGPGTRLLVL.

This clone was counted only a few times. This chain connects TRBV4-3 to TRBJ2-3, with TRBD2 matching 10 bases. Germline V gene sequence: CDR1 LGHNA, CDR2 YSLEER. CDR3 length: 16 amino acids. J was trimmed by 7 bases and V by 4 bases; bases with no gene match: 11. CDR3 sequence: CASSPRVAGGLYTQYF. The CDR3 bases are TGCGCCAGCAGCCCCCGAGTAGCGGGAGGATTATATACGCAGTATTTT.